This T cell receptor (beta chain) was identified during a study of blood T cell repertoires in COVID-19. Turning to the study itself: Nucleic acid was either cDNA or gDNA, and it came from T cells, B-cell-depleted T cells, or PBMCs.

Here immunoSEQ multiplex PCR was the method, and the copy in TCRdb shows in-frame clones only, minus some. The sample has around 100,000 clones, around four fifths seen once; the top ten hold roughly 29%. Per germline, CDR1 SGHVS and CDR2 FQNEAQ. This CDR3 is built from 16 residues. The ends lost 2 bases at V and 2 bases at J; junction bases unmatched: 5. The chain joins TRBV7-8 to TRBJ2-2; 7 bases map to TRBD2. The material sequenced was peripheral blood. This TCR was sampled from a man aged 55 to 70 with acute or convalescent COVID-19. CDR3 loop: CASSLLAALNTGELFF. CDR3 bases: TGTGCCAGCAGCTTACTAGCGGCCTTAAACACCGGGGAGCTGTTTTTT.